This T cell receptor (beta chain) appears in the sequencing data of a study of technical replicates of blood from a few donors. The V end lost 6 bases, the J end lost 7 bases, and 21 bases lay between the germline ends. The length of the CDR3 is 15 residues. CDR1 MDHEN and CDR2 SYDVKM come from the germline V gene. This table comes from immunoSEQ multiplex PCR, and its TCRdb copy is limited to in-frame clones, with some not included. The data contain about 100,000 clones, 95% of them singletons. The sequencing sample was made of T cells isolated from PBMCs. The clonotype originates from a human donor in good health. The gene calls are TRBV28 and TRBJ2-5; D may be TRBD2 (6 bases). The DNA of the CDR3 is TGTGCCAGCAGCCTACCGGGGGTTAGTAGCGGGACCCAGTACTTC. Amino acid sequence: CASSLPGVSSGTQYF.